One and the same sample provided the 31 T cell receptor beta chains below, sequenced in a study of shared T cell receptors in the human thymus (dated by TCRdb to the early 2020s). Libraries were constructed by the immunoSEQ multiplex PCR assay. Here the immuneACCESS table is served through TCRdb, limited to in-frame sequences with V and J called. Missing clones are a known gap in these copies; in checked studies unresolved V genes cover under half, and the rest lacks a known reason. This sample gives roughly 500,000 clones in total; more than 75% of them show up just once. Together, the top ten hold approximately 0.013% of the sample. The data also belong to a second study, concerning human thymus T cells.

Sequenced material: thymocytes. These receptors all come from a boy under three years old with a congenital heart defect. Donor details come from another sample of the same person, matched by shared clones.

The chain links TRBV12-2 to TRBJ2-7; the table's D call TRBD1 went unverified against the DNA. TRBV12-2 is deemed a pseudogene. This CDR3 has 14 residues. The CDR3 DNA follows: TGTGCAAGTCGCTTGGGGACAAGGGGCTACGAGCAGTACTTC. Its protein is CASRLGTRGYEQYF.

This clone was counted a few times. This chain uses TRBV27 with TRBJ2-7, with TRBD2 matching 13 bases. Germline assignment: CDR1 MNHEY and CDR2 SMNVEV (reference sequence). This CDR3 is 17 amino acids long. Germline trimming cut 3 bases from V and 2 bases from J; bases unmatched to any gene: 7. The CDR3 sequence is CASSLYGTSGNTYEQYF. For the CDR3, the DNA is TGTGCCAGCAGTTTGTACGGGACTAGCGGGAACACCTACGAGCAGTACTTC.

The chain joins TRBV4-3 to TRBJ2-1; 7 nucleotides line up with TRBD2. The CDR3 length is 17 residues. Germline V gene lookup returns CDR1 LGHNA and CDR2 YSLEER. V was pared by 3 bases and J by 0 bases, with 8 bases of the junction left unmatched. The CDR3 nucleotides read TGCGCCAGCAGCCACGCGAGGGGCGGGAGCTCCTACAATGAGCAGTTCTTC. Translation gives CASSHARGGSSYNEQFF.

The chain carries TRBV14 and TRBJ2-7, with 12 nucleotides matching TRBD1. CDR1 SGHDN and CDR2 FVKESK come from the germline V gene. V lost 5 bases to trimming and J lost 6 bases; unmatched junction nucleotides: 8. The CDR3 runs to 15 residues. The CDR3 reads CASSCGTGGYCEQYF. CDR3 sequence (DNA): TGTGCCAGCAGCTGTGGGACAGGGGGCTATTGCGAGCAGTACTTC. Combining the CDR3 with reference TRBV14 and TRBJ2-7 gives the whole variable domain EAGVTQFPSHSVIEKGQTVTLRCDPISGHDNLYWYRRVMGKEIKFLLHFVKESKQDESGMPNNRFLAERTGGTYSTLKVQPAELEDSGVYFCASSCGTGGYCEQYFGPGTRLTVT.

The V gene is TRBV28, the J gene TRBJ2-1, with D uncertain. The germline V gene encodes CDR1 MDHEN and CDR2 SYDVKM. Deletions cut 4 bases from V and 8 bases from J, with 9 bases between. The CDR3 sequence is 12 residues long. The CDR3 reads CASSYNLDEQFF. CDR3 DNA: TGTGCCAGCAGTTATAACCTAGATGAGCAGTTCTTC.

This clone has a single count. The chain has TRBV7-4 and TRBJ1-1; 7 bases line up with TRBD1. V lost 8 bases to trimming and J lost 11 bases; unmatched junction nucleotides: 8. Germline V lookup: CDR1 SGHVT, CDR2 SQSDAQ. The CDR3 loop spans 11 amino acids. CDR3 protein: CASGRGLGAFF. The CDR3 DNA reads TGTGCCAGCGGAAGGGGGCTAGGGGCTTTCTTT.

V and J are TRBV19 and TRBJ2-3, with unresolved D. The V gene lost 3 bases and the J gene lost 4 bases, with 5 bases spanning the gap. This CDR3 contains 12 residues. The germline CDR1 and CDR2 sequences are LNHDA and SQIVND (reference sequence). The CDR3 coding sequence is TGTGCCAGTAGTATGTCGGCAGATACGCAGTATTTT. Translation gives CASSMSADTQYF.

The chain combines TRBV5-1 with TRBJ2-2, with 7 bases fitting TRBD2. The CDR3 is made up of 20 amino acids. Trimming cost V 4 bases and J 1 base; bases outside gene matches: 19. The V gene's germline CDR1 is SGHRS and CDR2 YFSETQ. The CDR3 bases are TGCGCCAGCAGCGCCTGTGGTGGGCGGGGGAAGGGGAAGAACACCGGGGAGCTGTTTTTT. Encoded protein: CASSACGGRGKGKNTGELFF.

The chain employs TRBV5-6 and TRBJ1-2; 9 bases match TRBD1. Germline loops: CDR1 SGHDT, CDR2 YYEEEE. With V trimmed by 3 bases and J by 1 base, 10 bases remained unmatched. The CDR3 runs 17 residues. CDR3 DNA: TGTGCCAGCAGCTACCACCCCCGGACAGGGGATAACTATGGCTACACCTTC. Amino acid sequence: CASSYHPRTGDNYGYTF.

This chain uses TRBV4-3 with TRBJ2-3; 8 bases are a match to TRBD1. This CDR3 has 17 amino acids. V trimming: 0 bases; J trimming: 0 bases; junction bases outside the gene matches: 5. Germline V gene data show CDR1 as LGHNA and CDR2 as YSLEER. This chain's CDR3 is CASSQEGRDRSTDTQYF. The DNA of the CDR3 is TGCGCCAGCAGCCAAGAGGGCCGGGACAGGAGCACAGATACGCAGTATTTT.

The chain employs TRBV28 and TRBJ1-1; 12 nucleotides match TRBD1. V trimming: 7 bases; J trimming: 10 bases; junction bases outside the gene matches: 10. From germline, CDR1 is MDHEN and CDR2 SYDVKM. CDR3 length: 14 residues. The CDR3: CASNRDRGPLGAFF. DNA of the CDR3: TGTGCCAGCAATCGGGACAGGGGGCCTCTTGGAGCTTTCTTT. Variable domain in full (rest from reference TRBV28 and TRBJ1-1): DVKVTQSSRYLVKRTGEKVFLECVQDMDHENMFWYRQDPGLGLRLIYFSYDVKMKEKGDIPEGYSVSREKKERFSLILESASTNQTSMYLCASNRDRGPLGAFFGQGTRLTVV.

In nucleotides, the CDR3 is TGTGCCAGCACCCTCGGGGAAACCGGGGAGCTGTTTTTT. Translating gives CASTLGETGELFF. The V gene is TRBV2, the J gene TRBJ2-2; tentative D call: TRBD2 (5 bases). This CDR3 region has 13 residues. V lost 7 bases, J lost 5 bases, and 11 bases lay in between. Germline assignment: CDR1 SNHLY and CDR2 FYNNEI. The full variable domain, rest sourced from reference TRBV2 and TRBJ2-2, is EPEVTQTPSHQVTQMGQEVILRCVPISNHLYFYWYRQILGQKVEFLVSFYNNEISEKSEIFDDQFSVERPDGSNFTLKIRSTKLEDSAMYFCASTLGETGELFFGEGSRLTVL.

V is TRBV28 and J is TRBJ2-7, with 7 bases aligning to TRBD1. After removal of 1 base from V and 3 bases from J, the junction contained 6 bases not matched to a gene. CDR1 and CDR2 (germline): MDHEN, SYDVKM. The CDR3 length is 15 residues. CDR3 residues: CASSLFWDSYYEQYF. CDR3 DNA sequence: TGTGCCAGCAGTTTATTCTGGGACAGTTACTACGAGCAGTACTTC.

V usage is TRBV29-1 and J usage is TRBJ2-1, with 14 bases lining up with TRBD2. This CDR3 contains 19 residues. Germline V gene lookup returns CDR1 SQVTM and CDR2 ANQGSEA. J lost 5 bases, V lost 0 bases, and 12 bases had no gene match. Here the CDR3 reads CSVEDRGTSGRGGDNEQFF. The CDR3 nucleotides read TGCAGCGTTGAAGATCGGGGGACTAGCGGGAGAGGGGGAGACAATGAGCAGTTCTTC.

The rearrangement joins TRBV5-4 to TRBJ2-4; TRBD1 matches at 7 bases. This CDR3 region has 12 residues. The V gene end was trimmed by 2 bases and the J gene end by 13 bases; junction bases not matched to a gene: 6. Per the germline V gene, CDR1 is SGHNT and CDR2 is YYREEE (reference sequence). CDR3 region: CASSFFDRAQYF. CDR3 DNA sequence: TGTGCCAGCAGCTTTTTCGACAGGGCCCAGTACTTC.

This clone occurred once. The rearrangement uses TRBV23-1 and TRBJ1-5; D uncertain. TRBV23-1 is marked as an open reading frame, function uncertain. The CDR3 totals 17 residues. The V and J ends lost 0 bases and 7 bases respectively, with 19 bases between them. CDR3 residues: CASSQSGCPASGQPQHF. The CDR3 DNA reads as TGCGCCAGCAGTCAATCAGGATGCCCGGCTTCGGGGCAGCCCCAGCATTTT.

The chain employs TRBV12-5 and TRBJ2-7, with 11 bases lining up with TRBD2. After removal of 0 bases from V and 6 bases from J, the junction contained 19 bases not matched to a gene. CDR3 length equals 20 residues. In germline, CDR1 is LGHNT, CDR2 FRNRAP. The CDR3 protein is CASGLVRGQGSSGRAGEQYF. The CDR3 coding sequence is TGTGCTAGTGGTTTGGTACGAGGACAGGGAAGTAGCGGGAGGGCGGGCGAGCAGTACTTC.

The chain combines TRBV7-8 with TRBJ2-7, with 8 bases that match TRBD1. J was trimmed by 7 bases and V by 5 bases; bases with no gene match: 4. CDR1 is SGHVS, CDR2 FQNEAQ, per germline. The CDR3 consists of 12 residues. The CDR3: CASSPDRAEQYF. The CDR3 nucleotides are TGTGCCAGCAGCCCGGACAGGGCAGAGCAGTACTTC.

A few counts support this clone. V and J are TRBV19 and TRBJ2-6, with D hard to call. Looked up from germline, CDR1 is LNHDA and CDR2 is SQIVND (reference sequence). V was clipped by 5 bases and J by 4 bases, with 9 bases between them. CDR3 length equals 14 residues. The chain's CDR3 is CASSPRYGANVLTF. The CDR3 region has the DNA TGTGCCAGTAGTCCGCGTTACGGGGCCAACGTCCTGACTTTC. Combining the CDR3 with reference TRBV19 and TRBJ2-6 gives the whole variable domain DGGITQSPKYLFRKEGQNVTLSCEQNLNHDAMYWYRQDPGQGLRLIYYSQIVNDFQKGDIAEGYSVSREKKESFPLTVTSAQKNPTAFYLCASSPRYGANVLTFGAGSRLTVL.

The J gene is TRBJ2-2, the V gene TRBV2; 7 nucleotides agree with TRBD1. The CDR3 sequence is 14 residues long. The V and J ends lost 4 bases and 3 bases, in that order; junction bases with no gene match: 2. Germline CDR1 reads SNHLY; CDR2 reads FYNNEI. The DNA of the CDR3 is TGTGCCAGCAGTGCTCAGGGGGACACCGGGGAGCTGTTTTTT. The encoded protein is CASSAQGDTGELFF.

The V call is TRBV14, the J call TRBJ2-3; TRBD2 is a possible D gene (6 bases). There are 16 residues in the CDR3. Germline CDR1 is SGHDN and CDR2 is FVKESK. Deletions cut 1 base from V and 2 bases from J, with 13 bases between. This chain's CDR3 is CASSQGAGLTTDTQYF. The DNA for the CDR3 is TGTGCCAGCAGCCAAGGGGCGGGGTTGACCACAGATACGCAGTATTTT.

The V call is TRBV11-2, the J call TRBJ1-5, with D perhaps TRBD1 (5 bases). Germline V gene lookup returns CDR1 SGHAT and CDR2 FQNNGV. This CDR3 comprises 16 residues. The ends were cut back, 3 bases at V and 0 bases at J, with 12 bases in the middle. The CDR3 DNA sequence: TGTGCCAGCAGCTTGGTCGGGGGTTATAGCAATCAGCCCCAGCATTTT. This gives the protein CASSLVGGYSNQPQHF.

This CDR3 reads CASSSLGQAHNEQFF. CDR3 coding DNA: TGTGCCAGCAGTTCATTGGGACAGGCCCACAATGAGCAGTTCTTC. V gene TRBV28 combines with J gene TRBJ2-1; TRBD1 agrees at 8 bases. The CDR3 runs 15 residues. Germline assignment: CDR1 MDHEN and CDR2 SYDVKM. V shed 4 bases and J 5 bases; nucleotides not matched to a gene: 7.

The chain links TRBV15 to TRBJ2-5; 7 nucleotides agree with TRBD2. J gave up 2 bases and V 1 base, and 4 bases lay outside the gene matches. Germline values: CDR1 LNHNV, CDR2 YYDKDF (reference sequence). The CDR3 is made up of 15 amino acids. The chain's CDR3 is CATSRALGGQETQYF. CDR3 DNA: TGTGCCACCAGCAGAGCTCTGGGAGGGCAAGAGACCCAGTACTTC.

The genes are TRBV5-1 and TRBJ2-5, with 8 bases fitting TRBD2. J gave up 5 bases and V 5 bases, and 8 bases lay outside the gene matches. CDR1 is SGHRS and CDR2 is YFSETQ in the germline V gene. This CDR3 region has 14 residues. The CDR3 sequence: CASSPRGTSETQYF. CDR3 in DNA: TGCGCCAGCAGTCCTAGAGGGACTAGTGAGACCCAGTACTTC.

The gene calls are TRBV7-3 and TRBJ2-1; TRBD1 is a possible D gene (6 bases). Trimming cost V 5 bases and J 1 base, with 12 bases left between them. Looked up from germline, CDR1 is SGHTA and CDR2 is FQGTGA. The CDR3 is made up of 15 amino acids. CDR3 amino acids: CASSRERGSYNEQFF. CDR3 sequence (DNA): TGTGCCAGCAGCCGAGAGAGGGGGTCCTACAATGAGCAGTTCTTC.

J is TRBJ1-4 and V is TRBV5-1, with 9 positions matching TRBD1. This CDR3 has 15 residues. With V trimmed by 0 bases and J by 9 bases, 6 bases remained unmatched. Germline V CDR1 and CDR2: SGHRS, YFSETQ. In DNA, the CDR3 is TGCGCCAGCAGCTTGGTGGGGGGACAGGGAAAAAAACTGTTTTTT. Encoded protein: CASSLVGGQGKKLFF.

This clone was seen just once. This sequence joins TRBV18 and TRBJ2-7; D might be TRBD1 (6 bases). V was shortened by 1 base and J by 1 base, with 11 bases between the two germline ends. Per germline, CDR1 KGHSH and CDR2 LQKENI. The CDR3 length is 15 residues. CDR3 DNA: TGTGCCAGCTCACCACGCCACAGGGAATCCTACGAGCAGTACTTC. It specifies CASSPRHRESYEQYF.

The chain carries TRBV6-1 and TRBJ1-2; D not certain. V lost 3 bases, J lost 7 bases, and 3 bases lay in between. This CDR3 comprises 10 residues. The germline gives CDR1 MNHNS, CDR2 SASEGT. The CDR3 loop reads CASSDLGYTF. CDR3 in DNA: TGTGCCAGCAGTGATCTTGGCTACACCTTC.

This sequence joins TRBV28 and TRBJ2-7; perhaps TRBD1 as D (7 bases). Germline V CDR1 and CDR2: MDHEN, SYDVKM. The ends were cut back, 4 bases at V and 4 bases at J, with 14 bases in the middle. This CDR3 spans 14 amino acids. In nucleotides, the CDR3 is TGTGCCAGCAGTTCCCCCAGGGGGGCATACGAGCAGTACTTC. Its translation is CASSSPRGAYEQYF. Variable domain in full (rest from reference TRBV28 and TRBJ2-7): DVKVTQSSRYLVKRTGEKVFLECVQDMDHENMFWYRQDPGLGLRLIYFSYDVKMKEKGDIPEGYSVSREKKERFSLILESASTNQTSMYLCASSSPRGAYEQYFGPGTRLTVT.

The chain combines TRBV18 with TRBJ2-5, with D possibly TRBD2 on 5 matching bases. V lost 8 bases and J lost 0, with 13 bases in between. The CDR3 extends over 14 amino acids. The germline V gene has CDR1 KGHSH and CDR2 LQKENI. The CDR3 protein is CASRGQRYQETQYF. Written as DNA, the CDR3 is TGTGCCAGCCGCGGGCAGCGGTACCAAGAGACCCAGTACTTC.